The 20 T cell receptor beta chains listed next were all sequenced from one sample in a study of cytomegalovirus exposure and HLA in healthy donors. TCRdb's table, derived via immunoSEQ multiplex PCR, lists solely in-frame clones and lacks some. The data hold a few hundred thousand clones, with around 89% observed a single time. The sequenced material came from PBMCs. Source of these receptors: a woman between 18 and 29 years old in good health and CMV-seronegative.

The rearrangement joins TRBV11-2 to TRBJ1-2, with a weak D call TRBD1 (6 bases). Trimming shortened V by 5 bases and J by 3 bases, and 19 bases separated the two germline ends. Germline V gene data show CDR1 as SGHAT and CDR2 as FQNNGV. The CDR3 spans 16 residues. Here the CDR3 reads CASSQAKGEGDYGYTF. In nucleotides, the CDR3 is TGTGCCAGCAGCCAGGCGAAGGGGGAGGGGGACTATGGCTACACCTTC.

The CDR3 reads CASSLFGTGHEKLFF. The CDR3 coding sequence is TGTGCCAGCAGCTTATTTGGGACAGGGCATGAAAAACTGTTTTTT. The rearrangement joins TRBV7-8 to TRBJ1-4; 9 bases match TRBD1. V lost 2 bases, J lost 6 bases, and 4 bases stayed unmatched. CDR1 is SGHVS and CDR2 is FQNEAQ in the germline V gene. This CDR3 comprises 15 residues.

This chain joins TRBV7-9 and TRBJ2-1; tentatively, D is TRBD2 (7 bases). The V gene lost 7 bases and the J gene lost 6 bases, with 19 bases spanning the gap. Per the germline V gene, CDR1 is SEHNR and CDR2 is FQNEAQ (reference sequence). The CDR3 runs to 15 residues. The CDR3 DNA reads as TGTGCCAGCAACGGAAGGGGGGGGAAAGGCAATGAGCAGTTCTTC. Its translation: CASNGRGGKGNEQFF.

The chain has TRBV11-2 and TRBJ1-1; D gene uncertain. From germline, CDR1 is SGHAT and CDR2 FQNNGV. The CDR3 length is 15 residues. V was trimmed by 5 bases and J by 0 bases, leaving 13 bases between them. For the CDR3, the DNA is TGTGCCAGCAGCCCCCCGGGAACCATGAACACTGAAGCTTTCTTT. Its translation is CASSPPGTMNTEAFF.

The rearrangement joins TRBV6-5 to TRBJ1-2, with D possibly being TRBD1 (6 bases). Germline V gives CDR1 MNHEY, CDR2 SVGAGI. This CDR3 contains 12 residues. V gave up 5 bases and J gave up 13 bases, with 17 bases separating them. The chain's CDR3 is CASSPLAGAITF. DNA for the CDR3: TGTGCCAGCAGTCCGCTCGCAGGGGCCATCACCTTC.

The J gene is TRBJ2-1, the V gene TRBV6-1; D remains ambiguous. Germline V CDR1 and CDR2: MNHNS, SASEGT. The CDR3 has 12 amino acids. The germline V and J ends were trimmed by 6 bases and 7 bases, with 10 bases remaining between them. CDR3 DNA: TGTGCCAGCAGCGCCAGTGAAAATGAGCAGTTCTTC. Protein: CASSASENEQFF.

CDR3 in amino acids: CASGRTGTGGAFGYTF. The CDR3 DNA reads TGTGCCAGCGGCCGAACCGGGACAGGGGGCGCGTTTGGCTACACCTTC. The chain joins TRBV5-8 to TRBJ1-2; 12 bases are a match to TRBD1. After removal of 7 bases from V and 7 bases from J, the junction contained 14 bases not matched to a gene. CDR1 SGHTS and CDR2 YDEGEE come from the germline V gene. The CDR3 sequence is 16 residues long.

The V and J genes are TRBV7-8 and TRBJ2-1; 7 positions match TRBD2. The trim removed 5 bases at V and 8 bases at J, leaving 12 bases unmatched. The CDR3 sequence is 15 residues long. Germline V gene data show CDR1 as SGHVS and CDR2 as FQNEAQ. The CDR3 here is CASSLGLGASDEQFF. The CDR3 DNA is TGTGCCAGCAGCCTTGGACTAGGGGCGTCAGATGAGCAGTTCTTC.

The chain links TRBV9 to TRBJ2-7, with a weak D call TRBD1 (6 bases). The CDR3 runs 14 residues. In germline, CDR1 is SGDLS, CDR2 YYNGEE. V was shortened by 4 bases and J by 5 bases, with 16 bases between the two germline ends. DNA for the CDR3: TGTGCCAGCAGCCCGACGGCCTGGGACAACGAGCAGTACTTC. Its translation: CASSPTAWDNEQYF.

The CDR3 DNA sequence: TGTGCCAGCAGCGGCGGACATTCGACCTACGAGCAGTACGTC. It yields the protein CASSGGHSTYEQYV. The chain joins TRBV5-8 to TRBJ2-7; D may be TRBD1 (5 bases). CDR1 is SGHTS and CDR2 is YDEGEE in the germline V gene. The CDR3 covers 14 residues. Trimming pared 4 bases from V and 2 bases from J, leaving 13 bases between.

The chain links TRBV6-5 to TRBJ1-2; D gene unclear. There are 14 residues in the CDR3. The V gene's germline CDR1 is MNHEY and CDR2 SVGAGI. Trimming removed 6 bases at V and 6 bases at J, with 17 bases between. The CDR3 loop is CASRSGLQRHGYTF. The CDR3 coding sequence is TGTGCCAGCAGGTCTGGCCTACAGCGGCATGGCTACACCTTC.

This chain joins TRBV14 and TRBJ2-1; D is unclear. Germline loops: CDR1 SGHDN, CDR2 FVKESK. Trimming pared 4 bases from V and 0 bases from J, leaving 13 bases between. CDR3 length equals 16 residues. The CDR3, as DNA: TGTGCCAGCAGCCTCTTACTGATAAGCTCCTACAATGAGCAGTTCTTC. It specifies CASSLLLISSYNEQFF.

This chain joins TRBV6-1 and TRBJ2-3; 11 bases fit TRBD2. Per the germline V gene, CDR1 is MNHNS and CDR2 is SASEGT. There are 14 residues in the CDR3. V shed 6 bases and J 4 bases; nucleotides not matched to a gene: 3. In nucleotides, the CDR3 is TGTGCCAGCAGGCTAGCGGGGGGATCAGATACGCAGTATTTT. This gives the protein CASRLAGGSDTQYF.

The chain links TRBV11-3 to TRBJ2-1; 9 nucleotides line up with TRBD1. CDR3 length: 16 residues. V dropped 1 base and J dropped 4; count of bases not matched to a gene: 5. Germline loops: CDR1 SGHNT, CDR2 YENEEA. CDR3 residues: CASSLGGTGLYNEQFF. In DNA, the CDR3 is TGTGCCAGCAGCTTAGGGGGGACAGGGTTATACAATGAGCAGTTCTTC.

This chain links TRBV2 with TRBJ1-1, with D unclear. CDR1 SNHLY and CDR2 FYNNEI come from the germline V gene. Trimming took 3 bases from V and 4 from J, leaving 12 bases between them. The CDR3 totals 14 residues. The CDR3 region has the DNA TGTGCCAGCAGTGAGCCCGGGATAGCCACTGAAGCTTTCTTT. Protein sequence: CASSEPGIATEAFF.

The sample holds one count of this clone. The chain combines TRBV19 with TRBJ1-2, with 7 bases identical to TRBD1. This CDR3 has 16 amino acids. Looked up from germline, CDR1 is LNHDA and CDR2 is SQIVND (reference sequence). V was pared by 5 bases and J by 8 bases, with 17 bases of the junction left unmatched. CDR3 sequence reads: CASSDPVWDSSLGYTF. CDR3 coding DNA: TGTGCCAGTAGTGACCCGGTGTGGGACAGCTCCTTAGGCTACACCTTC.

Here the CDR3 reads CASSETIGTAGNQPQHF. The CDR3 nucleotides read TGTGCCAGCAGTGAAACTATCGGGACTGCGGGCAATCAGCCCCAGCATTTT. The gene calls are TRBV6-1 and TRBJ1-5; D is perhaps TRBD1 (5 bases). Trimming stripped 2 bases from V and 2 bases from J, with 16 bases between. The CDR3 covers 17 residues. CDR1 is MNHNS and CDR2 is SASEGT in the germline V gene.

The chain uses TRBV25-1 and TRBJ1-4; no clear D. Trimming took off 8 bases at V and 1 base at J, with 11 bases between the two ends. CDR1 MGHDK and CDR2 SYGVNS come from the germline V gene. This CDR3 comprises 14 residues. CDR3 in amino acids: CASGEEGTNEKLFF. The CDR3 DNA sequence: TGTGCCAGCGGCGAAGAGGGAACTAATGAAAAACTGTTTTTT. The variable domain in full, completed from reference TRBV25-1 and TRBJ1-4, reads EADIYQTPRYLVIGTGKKITLECSQTMGHDKMYWYQQDPGMELHLIHYSYGVNSTEKGDLSSESTVSRIRTEHFPLTLESARPSHTSQYLCASGEEGTNEKLFFGSGTQLSVL.

This chain joins TRBV7-8 and TRBJ2-7; the match to TRBD2 covers 14 bases. Trimming cost V 4 bases and J 0 bases; bases outside gene matches: 11. The CDR3 has 19 amino acids. Per germline, CDR1 SGHVS and CDR2 FQNEAQ. Here the CDR3 reads CASSSRPGLAGALSYEQYF. CDR3 nucleotide sequence: TGTGCCAGCAGCTCAAGACCGGGACTAGCGGGGGCTCTCTCCTACGAGCAGTACTTC.

The gene calls are TRBV18 and TRBJ2-7, with D tentatively TRBD1 (5 bases). CDR1 is KGHSH and CDR2 is LQKENI in the germline V gene. The CDR3 is 14 amino acids. V was shortened by 3 bases and J by 3 bases, with 12 bases between the two germline ends. The CDR3 DNA sequence: TGTGCCAGCTCACCGGCAGGGATCGACTACGAGCAGTACTTC. Its protein is CASSPAGIDYEQYF. The whole variable domain, remainder taken from reference TRBV18 and TRBJ2-7, is NAGVMQNPRHLVRRRGQEARLRCSPMKGHSHVYWYRQLPEEGLKFMVYLQKENIIDESGMPKERFSAEFPKEGPSILRIQQVVRGDSAAYFCASSPAGIDYEQYFGPGTRLTVT.